The next 10 T cell receptor beta chains were all read from a single sample in a study of blood T cells in healthy people across ages (dated by TCRdb to between 2014 and 2017). Libraries were made using 5' RACE. Sequenced using an Illumina HiSeq 2500. A second about 6 to 11 cycle PCR used a sample-barcoded 5' primer and a J-beta primer mix. Through fastp at Q25 and MiXCR, TCRdb rebuilt clones from the public reads, retaining in-frame beta chains. Each entry is one CDR3 protein sequence, shown with its most common DNA and genes. The sample yields fewer than 700,000 distinct CDR3 sequences; roughly 43% were counted once. The top ten constitute under 30% of the sample. The material sequenced was blood. All receptors derive from an elderly man in good health.

The CDR3 sequence: CASKEGLGSYEQYF. The CDR3 region has the DNA TGTGCCAGTAAGGAGGGACTCGGCTCCTACGAGCAGTACTTC. The chain has TRBV28 and TRBJ2-7, with a weak D call TRBD2 (6 bases). The ends were cut back, 9 bases at V and 0 bases at J, with 15 bases in the middle. This CDR3 has 14 residues. CDR1 is MDHEN, CDR2 SYDVKM, per germline.

This clonotype occurred a few times. Just one base apart from a much larger clone, this may be a read error. This chain links TRBV6-6 with TRBJ2-3; 15 bases fit TRBD2. CDR1 is MNHNY, CDR2 SVGAGI, per germline (reference sequence). The CDR3 runs 16 residues. The CDR3 DNA reads as TGTGCCAGCAGGAGGACTAGCGGGGGGGCGATAGATACGCGGTATTTT. It translates to CASRRTSGGAIDTRYF.

The chain has TRBV27 and TRBJ1-1; TRBD1 aligns across 7 bases. From germline, CDR1 is MNHEY and CDR2 SMNVEV (reference sequence). Trimming removed 6 bases from V and 4 bases from J; junction bases left unmatched: 17. The CDR3 sequence is 17 residues long. CDR3 residues: CASRPEGRGSRGTEAFF. DNA for the CDR3: TGTGCCAGCAGACCGGAAGGCAGGGGGAGTCGGGGCACTGAAGCTTTCTTT.

This clonotype was counted between two and nine times. A much more abundant neighbour one base away suggests this may be a read error. V gene TRBV6-6 combines with J gene TRBJ2-7; D unresolved. This CDR3 is built from 11 residues. V gave up 11 bases and J gave up 6 bases, with 14 bases separating them. Germline CDR1 reads MNHNY; CDR2 reads SVGAGI (reference sequence). The CDR3 protein is CAGTLRGEQYF. As DNA, the CDR3 is TGTGCCGGCACCCTCCGCGGCGAGCAGTACTTC.

This chain connects TRBV20-1 to TRBJ2-5; 13 nucleotides agree with TRBD2. The CDR3 is 15 residues long. The germline V gene encodes CDR1 DFQATT and CDR2 SNEGSKA (reference sequence). The V and J ends lost 5 bases and 11 bases, in that order; junction bases with no gene match: 14. CDR3 loop: CSASFGTSGTNEQYF. CDR3 coding DNA: TGCAGTGCTTCATTCGGGACTAGCGGGACCAATGAGCAGTACTTC.

This clonotype was observed at least ten times. V usage is TRBV7-9 and J usage is TRBJ2-6; D gene unclear. V lost 1 base and J lost 0, with 1 base in between. Germline CDR1 is SEHNR and CDR2 is FQNEAQ (reference sequence). The CDR3 has 14 residues. The CDR3 DNA reads as TGTGCCAGCAGCTTAGGCTCTGGGGCCAACGTCCTGACTTTC. Protein product: CASSLGSGANVLTF.

This clonotype was seen only a few times. The CDR3 DNA follows: TGTGCCAGCAGTTTTAGCCCCGGGACAGGGAGAGAAAAACTGTTTTTT. It specifies CASSFSPGTGREKLFF. This sequence joins TRBV27 and TRBJ1-4; 9 nucleotides align to TRBD1. CDR1 is MNHEY, CDR2 SMNVEV, per germline (reference sequence). CDR3 length: 16 amino acids. The ends lost 3 bases at V and 8 bases at J; junction bases unmatched: 10.

Worth noting for this clonotype: A read error may be the cause here, since a much bigger clone is one base away. V is TRBV4-1 and J is TRBJ2-1, with 8 bases that match TRBD2. The CDR3 totals 15 residues. Trimming took 4 bases from V and 9 from J; bases not matched to a gene: 11. Germline loops: CDR1 MGHRA, CDR2 YSYEKL. This CDR3 reads CASSRGRAGVGEQFF. CDR3 nucleotides: TGCGCCAGCAGCCGAGGACGAGCGGGAGTGGGTGAGCAGTTCTTC.

The rearrangement joins TRBV4-3 to TRBJ2-3; a possible D gene is TRBD2 (8 bases). This CDR3 is built from 19 residues. Germline assignment: CDR1 LGHNA and CDR2 YSLEER. V dropped 0 bases and J dropped 0 bases, with 19 bases sitting between them. The chain's CDR3 is CASSQDRGGRGPSTDTQYF. CDR3 nucleotides: TGCGCCAGCAGCCAAGATCGGGGGGGGAGGGGGCCGAGCACAGATACGCAGTATTTT.

This clonotype was found many times. V is TRBV6-6 and J is TRBJ2-7, with 11 bases lining up with TRBD2. This CDR3 is 17 amino acids long. The junction had 11 bases not matched to a gene; V was cut back by 2 bases and J by 5 bases. Germline-derived CDR1 and CDR2 are MNHNY and SVGAGI (reference sequence). CDR3 sequence (DNA): TGTGCCAGCAGTTACGGCCCTACTGTAGCGGGAGGGAACGAGCAGTACTTC. This encodes CASSYGPTVAGGNEQYF.